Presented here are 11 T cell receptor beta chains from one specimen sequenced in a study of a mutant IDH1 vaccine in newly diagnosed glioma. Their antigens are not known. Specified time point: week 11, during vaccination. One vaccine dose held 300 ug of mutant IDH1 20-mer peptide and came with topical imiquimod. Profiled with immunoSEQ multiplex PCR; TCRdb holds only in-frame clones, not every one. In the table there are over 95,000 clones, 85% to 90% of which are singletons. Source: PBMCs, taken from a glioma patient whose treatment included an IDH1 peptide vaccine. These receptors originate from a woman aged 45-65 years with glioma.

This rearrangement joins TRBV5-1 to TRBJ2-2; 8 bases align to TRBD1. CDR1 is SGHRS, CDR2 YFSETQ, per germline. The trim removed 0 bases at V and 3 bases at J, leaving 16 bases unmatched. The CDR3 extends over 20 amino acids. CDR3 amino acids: CASSLVRNLDRGRYTGELFF. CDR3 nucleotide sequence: TGCGCCAGCAGCTTGGTTCGGAATCTTGACAGGGGAAGGTACACCGGGGAGCTGTTTTTT.

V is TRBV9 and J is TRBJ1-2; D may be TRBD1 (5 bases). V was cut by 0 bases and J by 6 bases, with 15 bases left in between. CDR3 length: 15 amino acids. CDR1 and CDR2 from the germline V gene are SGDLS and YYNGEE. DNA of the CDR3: TGTGCCAGCAGCGTAGCCGGCCACCTGGGGGATGGCTACACCTTC. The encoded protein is CASSVAGHLGDGYTF.

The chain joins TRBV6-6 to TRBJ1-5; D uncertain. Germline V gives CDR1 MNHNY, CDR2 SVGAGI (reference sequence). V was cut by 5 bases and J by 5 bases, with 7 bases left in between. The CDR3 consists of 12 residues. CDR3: CASSPRDQPQHF. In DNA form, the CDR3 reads TGTGCCAGCAGTCCCAGAGATCAGCCCCAGCATTTT.

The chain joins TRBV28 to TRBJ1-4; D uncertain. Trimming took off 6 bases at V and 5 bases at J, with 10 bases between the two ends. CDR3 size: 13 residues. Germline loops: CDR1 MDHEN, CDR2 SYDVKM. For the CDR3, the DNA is TGTGCCAGCAGACAGAACCTGAATGAAAAACTGTTTTTT. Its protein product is CASRQNLNEKLFF.

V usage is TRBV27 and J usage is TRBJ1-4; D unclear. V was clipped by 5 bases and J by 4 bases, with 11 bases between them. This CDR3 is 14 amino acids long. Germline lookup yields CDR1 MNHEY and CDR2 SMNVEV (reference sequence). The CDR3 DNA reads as TGTGCCAGCAGTCCCCTTTCGGTTAATGAAAAACTGTTTTTT. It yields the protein CASSPLSVNEKLFF.

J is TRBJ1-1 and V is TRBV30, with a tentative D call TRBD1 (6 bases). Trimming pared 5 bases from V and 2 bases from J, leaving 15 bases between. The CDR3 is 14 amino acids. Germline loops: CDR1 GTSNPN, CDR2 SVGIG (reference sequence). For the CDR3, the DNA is TGTGCCTGGGTGACCAGGACAGTAAACACTGAAGCTTTCTTT. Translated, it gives CAWVTRTVNTEAFF.

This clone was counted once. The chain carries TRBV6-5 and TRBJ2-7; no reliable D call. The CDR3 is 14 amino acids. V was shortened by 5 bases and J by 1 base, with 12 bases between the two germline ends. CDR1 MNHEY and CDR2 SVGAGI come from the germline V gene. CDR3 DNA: TGTGCCAGCAGTGCGATAGCTAGATCCTACGAGCAGTACTTC. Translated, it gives CASSAIARSYEQYF.

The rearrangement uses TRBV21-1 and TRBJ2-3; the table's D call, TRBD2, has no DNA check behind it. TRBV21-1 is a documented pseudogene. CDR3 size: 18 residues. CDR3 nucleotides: TGTGCCAGCAGCAAAGTCCCACTAGCGGGAGGGTCCCCAGATACGCAGTATTTT. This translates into CASSKVPLAGGSPDTQYF.

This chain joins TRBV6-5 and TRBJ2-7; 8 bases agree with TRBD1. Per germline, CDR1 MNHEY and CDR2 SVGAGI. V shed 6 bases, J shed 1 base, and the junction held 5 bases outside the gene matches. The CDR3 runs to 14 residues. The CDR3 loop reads CASRRGQDSYEQYF. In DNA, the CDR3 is TGTGCCAGCAGACGGGGACAGGATTCCTACGAGCAGTACTTC.

CDR3 residues: CASSPGRNTEAFF. In DNA, the CDR3 is TGTGCCAGCTCCCCAGGGAGGAACACTGAAGCTTTCTTT. The chain links TRBV18 to TRBJ1-1, with a weak D call TRBD1 (5 bases). CDR1 KGHSH and CDR2 LQKENI come from the germline V gene. This CDR3 has 13 amino acids. Trimming cost V 6 bases and J 1 base, with 9 bases left between them.

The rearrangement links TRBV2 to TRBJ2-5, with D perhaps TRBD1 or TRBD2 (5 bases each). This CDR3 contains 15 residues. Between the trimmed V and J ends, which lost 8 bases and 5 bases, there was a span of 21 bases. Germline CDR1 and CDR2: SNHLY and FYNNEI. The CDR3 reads CASRRGPQRRETQYF. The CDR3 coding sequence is TGTGCCAGCCGCCGGGGCCCCCAGCGGCGCGAGACCCAGTACTTC.